These T cell receptor beta chains were read from a single sample in a study of neurological immune-mediated disorders. TCRdb called the 5' RACE reads again in MiXCR, with one record for every CDR3 protein. The table shows about 70,000 distinct CDR3 sequences, with 3.2% occurring only once. The sequenced sample consisted of PBMCs. Receptor source: a woman aged 50 to 60 with multiple sclerosis. CDR3s include the opening cysteine and the closing phenylalanine or tryptophan. D genes are given only for firm matches. The size field reads once, few, many or a size class.

clone size	V gene	J gene	D gene	CDR3 DNA	CDR3 protein
many	TRBV7-6	TRBJ1-1	.	TGTGCCAGCAGCAGAAACAGCGGGACCCAGAACACTGAAGCTTTCTTT	CASSRNSGTQNTEAFF
many	TRBV11-2	TRBJ2-1	TRBD1	TGTGCCAGCAGCTCGGGCAGGGGGTACAATGAGCAGTTCTTC	CASSSGRGYNEQFF
medium-sized	TRBV4-3	TRBJ2-1	TRBD2	TGCGCCAGCAGCCAAGGGACTAGCGGGGCCTATGAGCAGTTCTTC	CASSQGTSGAYEQFF
many	TRBV12-5	TRBJ2-1	.	TGTGCTAGTTATCGTCGAGGGGACAATGAGCAGTTCTTC	CASYRRGDNEQFF
many	TRBV14	TRBJ2-1	.	TGTGCCAGCAGCCAAGAGGGGGACACTGGGTCCTACAATGAGCAGTTCTTC	CASSQEGDTGSYNEQFF
many	TRBV6-6	TRBJ1-6	.	TGTGCCAGCAGTTACCGGGGGGGCTCCTATAATTCACCCCTCCACTTT	CASSYRGGSYNSPLHF
many	TRBV20-1	TRBJ1-1	TRBD1	TGCAGTGCTAGAGTGGTCTCAGGACAGGGGGGAATGAACACTGAAGCTTTCTTT	CSARVVSGQGGMNTEAFF
many	TRBV28	TRBJ1-4	.	TGTGCCAGCAGCACCCCCAGAGGGGTGGATGAAAAACTGTTTTTT	CASSTPRGVDEKLFF
many	TRBV28	TRBJ2-2	.	TGTGCCCGCAACCCCGGGGAGCTGTTTTTT	CARNPGELFF
many	TRBV3-1	TRBJ2-3	.	TGTGCCAGCAGCCAATCCATGGGCACAGATACGCAGTATTTT	CASSQSMGTDTQYF
many	TRBV20-1	TRBJ1-4	.	TGCAGTGCAGTGGGGGCCTTGCCCCTAAATGAAAAACTGTTTTTT	CSAVGALPLNEKLFF
many	TRBV5-5	TRBJ2-3	.	TGTGCCAGCAGCCCTCCCCTTGTTAGCACAGATACGCAGTATTTT	CASSPPLVSTDTQYF
many	TRBV29-1	TRBJ2-3	.	TGCAGCGTTGTGAGGGACCGCACAGATACGCAGTATTTT	CSVVRDRTDTQYF
few	TRBV20-1	TRBJ2-7	.	TGCAGTGATGGGGGAATCGCGAACTACGAGCAGTACTTC	CSDGGIANYEQYF
many	TRBV4-1	TRBJ1-3	.	TGCGCCAGCAGCCTCCGACTGTACTCTGGAAACACCATATATTTT	CASSLRLYSGNTIYF
many	TRBV19	TRBJ1-2	TRBD1	TGTGCCAGTAGTACCGTTATGGGACAGGGAGCTGATTATGGCTACACCTTC	CASSTVMGQGADYGYTF
many	TRBV12-3/TRBV12-4	TRBJ1-2	.	TGTGCCAGCAGTCCCCTGGGAGGTAACTTCTATGGCTACACCTTC	CASSPLGGNFYGYTF